This is a list of T cell receptor beta chains from one sample in a study of graft-versus-host responses after intestinal transplantation. Repertoires were generated with immunoSEQ multiplex PCR, while TCRdb's copy carries only in-frame clones and drops some. The table records 100,000 or so clones, more than 85% of them present only once. No antigen has been identified for these receptors. Source: unstimulated CD4+ T cells sorted from spleen or lymph node cells, taken before intestinal transplant. The receptors were sampled from a human donor who received an intestinal transplant. Both conserved end residues are part of each CDR3.

v_call	cdr3_aa
TRBV9	CASSVPGQAANTEAFF
TRBV18	CASSPQSYGYGYTF
TRBV6-5	CASRAGQSYNEQFF
TRBV6-6	CASSYSQGVNYGYTF
TRBV5-1	CASSSTRVLLETQYF
TRBV2	CASSVDATGEQYF
TRBV29-1	CSVERGTPSGANVLTF
TRBV5-6	CASSFRDRGRFLRNTIYF
TRBV27	CASREGQSSGANVLTF
TRBV4-2	CASSQEAYSNYGYTF
TRBV9	CASSVERGTEDTQYF